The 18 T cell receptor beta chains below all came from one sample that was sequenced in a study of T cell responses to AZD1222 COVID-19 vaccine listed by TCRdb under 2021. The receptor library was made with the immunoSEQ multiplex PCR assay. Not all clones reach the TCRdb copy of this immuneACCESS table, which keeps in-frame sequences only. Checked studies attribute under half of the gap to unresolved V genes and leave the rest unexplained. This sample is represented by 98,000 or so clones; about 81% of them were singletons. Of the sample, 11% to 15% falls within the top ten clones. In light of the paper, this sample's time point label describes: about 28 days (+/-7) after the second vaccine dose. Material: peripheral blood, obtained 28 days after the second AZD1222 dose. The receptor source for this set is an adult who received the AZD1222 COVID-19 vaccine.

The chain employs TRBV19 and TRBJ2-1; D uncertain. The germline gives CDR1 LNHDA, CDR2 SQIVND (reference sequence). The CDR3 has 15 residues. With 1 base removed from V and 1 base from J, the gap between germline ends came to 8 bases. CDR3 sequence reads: CASSIARWSYNEQFF. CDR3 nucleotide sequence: TGTGCCAGTAGTATAGCACGGTGGTCCTACAATGAGCAGTTCTTC.

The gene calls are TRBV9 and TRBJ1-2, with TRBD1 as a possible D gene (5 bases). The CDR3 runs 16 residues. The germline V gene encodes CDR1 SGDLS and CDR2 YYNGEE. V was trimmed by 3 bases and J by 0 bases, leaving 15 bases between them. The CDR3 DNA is TGTGCCAGCAGCGCCGACGGGGGTGGGGCTAACTATGGCTACACCTTC. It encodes CASSADGGGANYGYTF.

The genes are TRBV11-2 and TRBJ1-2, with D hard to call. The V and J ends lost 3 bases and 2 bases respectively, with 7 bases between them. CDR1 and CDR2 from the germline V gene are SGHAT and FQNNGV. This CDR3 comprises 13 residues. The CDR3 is CASSFGQNYGYTF. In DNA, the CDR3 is TGTGCCAGCAGCTTCGGCCAGAACTATGGCTACACCTTC.

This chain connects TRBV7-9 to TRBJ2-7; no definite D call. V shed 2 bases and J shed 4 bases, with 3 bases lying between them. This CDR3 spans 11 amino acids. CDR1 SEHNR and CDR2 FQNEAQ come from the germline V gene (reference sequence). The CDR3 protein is CASSLMYEQYF. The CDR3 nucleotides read TGTGCCAGCAGCTTAATGTACGAGCAGTACTTC.

The CDR3 sequence is CASSEYIQGSVRSNQPQHF. In DNA form, the CDR3 reads TGTGCCAGCAGTGAATATATACAGGGGAGTGTTCGCAGCAATCAGCCCCAGCATTTT. This rearrangement joins TRBV6-1 to TRBJ1-5; the match to TRBD1 covers 7 bases. J was trimmed by 1 base and V by 2 bases; bases with no gene match: 14. Germline V gene lookup returns CDR1 MNHNS and CDR2 SASEGT. The CDR3 is 19 residues long.

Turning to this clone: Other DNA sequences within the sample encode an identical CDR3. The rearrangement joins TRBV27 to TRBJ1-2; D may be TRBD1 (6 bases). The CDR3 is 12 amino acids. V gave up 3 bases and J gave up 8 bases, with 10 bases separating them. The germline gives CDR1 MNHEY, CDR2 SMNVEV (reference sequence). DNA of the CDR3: TGTGCCAGCAGTTTGTCGGGGGGCGGCTACACCTTC. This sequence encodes CASSLSGGGYTF.

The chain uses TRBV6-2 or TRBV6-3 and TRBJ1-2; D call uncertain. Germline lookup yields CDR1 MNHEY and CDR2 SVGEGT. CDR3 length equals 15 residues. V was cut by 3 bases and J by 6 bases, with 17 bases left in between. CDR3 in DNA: TGTGCCAGCAGTTATTTAACGGCTGATCGGAATGGCTACACCTTC. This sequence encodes CASSYLTADRNGYTF.

CDR3 sequence reads: CASSDDRSPNYGYTF. The CDR3, as DNA: TGTGCCAGCAGCGATGACAGGTCCCCTAACTATGGCTACACCTTC. This chain uses TRBV9 with TRBJ1-2, with a tentative D call TRBD1 (6 bases). Looked up from germline, CDR1 is SGDLS and CDR2 is YYNGEE. Trimming pared 3 bases from V and 0 bases from J, leaving 12 bases between. CDR3 length equals 15 residues.

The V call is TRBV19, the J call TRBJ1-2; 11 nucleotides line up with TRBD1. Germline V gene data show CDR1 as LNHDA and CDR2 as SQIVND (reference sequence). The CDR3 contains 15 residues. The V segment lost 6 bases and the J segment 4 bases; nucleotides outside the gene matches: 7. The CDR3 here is CASRPGTGGIYGYTF. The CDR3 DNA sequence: TGTGCCAGTAGGCCCGGGACAGGGGGTATCTATGGCTACACCTTC.

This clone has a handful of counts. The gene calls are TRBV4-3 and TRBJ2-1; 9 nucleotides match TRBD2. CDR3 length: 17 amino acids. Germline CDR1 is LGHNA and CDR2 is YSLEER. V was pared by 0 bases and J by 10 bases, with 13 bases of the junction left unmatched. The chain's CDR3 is CASSQDPRREGLTEQFF. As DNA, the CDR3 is TGCGCCAGCAGCCAAGATCCCCGGCGGGAGGGCCTTACAGAGCAGTTCTTC.

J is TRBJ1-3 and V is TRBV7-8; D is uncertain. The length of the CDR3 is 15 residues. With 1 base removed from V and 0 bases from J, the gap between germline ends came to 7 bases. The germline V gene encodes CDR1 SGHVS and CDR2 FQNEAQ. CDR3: CASSLGSISGNTIYF. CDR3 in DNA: TGTGCCAGCAGCTTAGGCTCCATCTCTGGAAACACCATATATTTT.

This CDR3 is CASRNSNQPQHF. The CDR3, as DNA: TGTGCCAGCAGGAATAGCAATCAGCCCCAGCATTTT. This rearrangement joins TRBV6-5 to TRBJ1-5; D is ambiguous. Germline CDR1 MNHEY, CDR2 SVGAGI. Trimming cost V 6 bases and J 0 bases, with 3 bases left between them. The CDR3 loop spans 12 amino acids.

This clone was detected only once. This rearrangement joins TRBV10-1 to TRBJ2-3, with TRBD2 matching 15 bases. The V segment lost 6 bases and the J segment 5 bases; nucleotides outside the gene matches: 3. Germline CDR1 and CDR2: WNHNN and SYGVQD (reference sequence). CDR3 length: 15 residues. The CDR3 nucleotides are TGCGCCAGCAGAGGACTAGCGGGAGGGTTAGATACGCAGTATTTT. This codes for CASRGLAGGLDTQYF.

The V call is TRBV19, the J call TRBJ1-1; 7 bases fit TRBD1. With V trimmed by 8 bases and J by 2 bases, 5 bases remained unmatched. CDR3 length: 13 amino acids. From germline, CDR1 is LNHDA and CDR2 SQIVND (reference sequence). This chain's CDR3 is CASLDRFNTEAFF. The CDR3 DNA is TGTGCCAGTCTGGACAGGTTCAACACTGAAGCTTTCTTT.

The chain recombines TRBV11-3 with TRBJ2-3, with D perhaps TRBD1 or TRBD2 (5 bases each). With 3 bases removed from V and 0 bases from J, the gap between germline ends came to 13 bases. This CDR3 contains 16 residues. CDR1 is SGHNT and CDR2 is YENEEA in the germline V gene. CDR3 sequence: CASSFSGTTSTDTQYF. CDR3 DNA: TGTGCCAGCAGCTTTTCCGGGACGACTAGCACAGATACGCAGTATTTT.

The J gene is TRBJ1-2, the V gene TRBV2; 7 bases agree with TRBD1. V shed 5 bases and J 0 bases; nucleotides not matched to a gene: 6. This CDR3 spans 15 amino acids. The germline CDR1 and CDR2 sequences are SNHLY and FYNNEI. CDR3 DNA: TGTGCCAGCAGTTTCAGGGGGGCACCTAACTATGGCTACACCTTC. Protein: CASSFRGAPNYGYTF.

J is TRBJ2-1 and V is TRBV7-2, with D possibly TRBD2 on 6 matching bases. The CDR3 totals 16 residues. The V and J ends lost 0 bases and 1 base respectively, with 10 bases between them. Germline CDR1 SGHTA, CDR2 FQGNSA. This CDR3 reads CASSLARESSYNEQFF. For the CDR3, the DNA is TGTGCCAGCAGCTTAGCGCGGGAATCGTCCTACAATGAGCAGTTCTTC. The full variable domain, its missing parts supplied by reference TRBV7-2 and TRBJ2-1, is GAGVSQSPSNKVTEKGKDVELRCDPISGHTALYWYRQSLGQGLEFLIYFQGNSAPDKSGLPSDRFSAERTGGSVSTLTIQRTQQEDSAVYLCASSLARESSYNEQFFGPGTRLTVL.

DNA of the CDR3: TGTGCCAGCAGCTTACCGGGACTAGCGGGGGCCGCCACAGATACGCAGTATTTT. Translated: CASSLPGLAGAATDTQYF. The chain couples TRBV5-5 to TRBJ2-3; TRBD2 agrees at 14 bases. V shed 2 bases and J 2 bases; nucleotides not matched to a gene: 7. Germline V gene lookup returns CDR1 SGHKS and CDR2 YYEKEE (reference sequence). The CDR3 length is 18 residues.